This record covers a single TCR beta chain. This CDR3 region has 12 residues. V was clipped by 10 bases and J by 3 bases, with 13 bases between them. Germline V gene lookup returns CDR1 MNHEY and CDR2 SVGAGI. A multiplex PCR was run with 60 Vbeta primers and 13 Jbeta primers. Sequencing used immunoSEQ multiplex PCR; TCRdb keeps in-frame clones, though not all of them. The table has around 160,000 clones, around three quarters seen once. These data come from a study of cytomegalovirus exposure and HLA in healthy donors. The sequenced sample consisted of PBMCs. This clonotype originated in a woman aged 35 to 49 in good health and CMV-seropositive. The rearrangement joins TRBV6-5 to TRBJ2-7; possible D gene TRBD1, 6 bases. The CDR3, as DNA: TGTGCCACACGGGACACCCTCTACGAGCAGTACTTC. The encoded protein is CATRDTLYEQYF.